This is a list of T cell receptor beta chains from one sample in a study of T cell responses to AZD1222 COVID-19 vaccine. Clones were sequenced by immunoSEQ multiplex PCR, and TCRdb holds only the in-frame ones, with some missing. The listing contains about 140,000 clones. The specimen sequenced was peripheral blood. The receptors were sampled from an adult in good health. Both conserved end residues are part of each CDR3. Each record gives: V gene, CDR3 protein.

TRBV3-1/TRBV3-2 | CASSQLTGYTF
TRBV4-1 | CASSQGDTLGYGYTF
TRBV7-3 | CASSLTVLAWNEQFF
TRBV18 | CASSPLVRTGANYGYTF
TRBV18 | CASSTDRGRGNTEAFF
TRBV7-8 | CASSQPTSGGANEQFF
TRBV13 | CASSFIGTGFSEQYF
TRBV6-2/TRBV6-3 | CASSYPPGKQHYEQYF
TRBV5-1 | CASSLGGQQPPQPYGYTF
TRBV28 | CASSAQDEQFF
TRBV28 | CASSPSQGRYTEAFF
TRBV6-6 | CASSTRTDNEQFF
TRBV14 | CASSQEGRGETEAFF
TRBV5-1 | CASSITGGSTEAFF
TRBV7-8 | CASTGQINQPQHF
TRBV14 | CASSQQINYGYTF
TRBV6-1 | CASSEGQVNNQPQHF
TRBV27 | CASSRTGLSANTEAFF
TRBV5-1 | CASSGDVGQGKLFF
TRBV3-1/TRBV3-2 | CASSQGLAGGSTDTQYF
TRBV6-1 | CASSEEGQVGYYGYTF
TRBV19 | CASSPPQGALGEAFF
TRBV28 | CASSHPDRTENEKLFF
TRBV6-5 | CASRGTGTYEQYF
TRBV7-7 | CASSLGAAFSGAEAFF
TRBV6-1 | CASSESAATEAFF
TRBV28 | CASSSSGGSNQPQHF
TRBV28 | CASSLPLRGNTIYF
TRBV12-3/TRBV12-4 | CASSLVHEQFF
TRBV4-1 | CASSQAPGAGALYNEQFF
TRBV7-9 | CASSPGLAGARTETQYF
TRBV6-5 | CASSSNIPQGYTEAFF
TRBV25-1 | CASTQAGFEAFF
TRBV2 | CASKRGEVTDTQYF
TRBV24-1 | CATSRAEAGSPLHF
TRBV5-1 | CASSLYSGSNQPQHF
TRBV6-5 | CASSSDRTGDSPLHF
TRBV24-1 | CATSDPRLGTNEKLFF
TRBV7-3 | CASRLAGTTDTQYF
TRBV11-3 | CASSPGVTGDTGELFF
TRBV28 | CASSLWRQPQHF
TRBV11-2 | CASSPLGARLTGELFF
TRBV29-1 | CSVEIPQDRYYGYTF
TRBV2 | CASNLGGGVYEQYF
TRBV7-2 | CASSLPGQGLRNTEAFF
TRBV29-1 | CSVDWDRSNTEAFF
TRBV15 | CATSGTGLYGYTF
TRBV2 | CASSRNTREAFF